Listed below are T cell receptor beta chains from one sample, sequenced in a study of T cell repertoires in cytomegalovirus infection. TCRdb reprocessed the reads via MiXCR and lists one record per CDR3 protein. The repertoire consists of roughly 920,000 distinct CDR3 sequences, with around 30% occurring once and the leading ten covering over 12%. These receptors' antigens are unknown. The specimen was cultured CD8+ T cells from PBMCs, collected from culture after CMV antigen stimulation. The receptors shown here come from a human donor in good health (CMV status not recorded). Some clones in this sample may be carry-over from other donors' samples. Each CDR3 is given with its conserved first and last residue. The order of the fields is clone size, V gene, D gene, J gene, CDR3 DNA, CDR3 protein. The D gene is left open where the match is weak. Part of the rows lack a size; the others show once, few, many or a class for expanded clones.

>NA|TRBV12-5|NA|TRBJ1-4
TGTGCTAGTAAAGGTGAAGGGCACGAAAAACTGTTTTTT
CASKGEGHEKLFF
>few|TRBV27|NA|TRBJ2-1
TGTGCCAGCAGTTTATGGGGAGGGGGCGGGTACAATGAGCAGTTCTTC
CASSLWGGGGYNEQFF
>few|TRBV7-9|NA|TRBJ1-3
TGTGCCAGCAGCTTCCTGTTGACTGGAAACACCATATATTTT
CASSFLLTGNTIYF
>NA|TRBV7-9|NA|TRBJ2-3
TGTGCCAGCAGCAGCGCAGGAGGGGGAGCCACAGATACGCAGTATTTT
CASSSAGGGATDTQYF
>NA|TRBV28|NA|TRBJ1-2
TGTGCCAGCAGTTCCCGGACATGGGGGGCGAAGGGGTTTGGCTACACCTTC
CASSSRTWGAKGFGYTF
>many|TRBV4-1|NA|TRBJ2-2
TGCGCCAGCAGCATCATTCGGGGCGGGTTAGTCCCCGGGGAGCTGTTTTTT
CASSIIRGGLVPGELFF
>NA|TRBV4-1|NA|TRBJ1-1
TGCGCCAGCAGCCAAGATTGGGGCCAGATGAACACTGAAGCTTTCTTT
CASSQDWGQMNTEAFF
>NA|TRBV6-5|TRBD2|TRBJ2-3
TGTGCCAGCAGAATTCTAGCGGGGGGCCCAGATACGCAGTATTTT
CASRILAGGPDTQYF
>many|TRBV7-8|NA|TRBJ2-5
TGTGCCAGCAGCCCCGGGACGACCCAAGAGACCCAGTACTTC
CASSPGTTQETQYF
>NA|TRBV7-6|NA|TRBJ2-2
TGTGCCAGCAGCGGCCAGACAGACACCGGGGAGCTGTTTTTT
CASSGQTDTGELFF
>NA|TRBV11-2|TRBD1|TRBJ2-1
TGTGCCAGCAGCTTAGAACAGGGGGCTGAGCAGTTCTTC
CASSLEQGAEQFF
>many|TRBV11-3|NA|TRBJ2-3
TGTGCCAGCAGCGTAAACACAGATACGCAGTATTTT
CASSVNTDTQYF
>many|TRBV7-2|NA|TRBJ2-7
TGTGCCAGCAGCTTAGACGGCCAGTTCGCTCCTGGCGAGCAGTACTTC
CASSLDGQFAPGEQYF
>many|TRBV6-1|TRBD2|TRBJ2-5
TGTGCCAGCACTCTTGGACTAGCGGGGAAAGAGACCCAGTACTTC
CASTLGLAGKETQYF
>NA|TRBV27|TRBD1|TRBJ1-2
TGTGCCAGCAGCGGGCCCCCAACCCGGGACAGGGGGCGCCGGGGCTACACCTTC
CASSGPPTRDRGRRGYTF
>few|TRBV7-2|NA|TRBJ1-1
TGTGCCAGCTGGGAACACGCGAACACTGAAGCTTTCTTT
CASWEHANTEAFF
>many|TRBV7-9|NA|TRBJ1-3
TGTGCCAGCAGCTTACTGGATTTAGTTTCCAGGAACACCATATATTTT
CASSLLDLVSRNTIYF
>once|TRBV13|TRBD1|TRBJ2-1
TGTGCCAGCAGCAATAGGGGGGGACAGGGGACCAATGAGCAGTTCTTC
CASSNRGGQGTNEQFF
>NA|TRBV6-5|NA|TRBJ2-7
TGTGCCAGCAGTTACAACAGGGATTACGAGCAGTACTTC
CASSYNRDYEQYF
>once|TRBV19|NA|TRBJ1-1
TGTGCCAGTAGTATGCTCGGACCTGTTGAGGCTTTCTTT
CASSMLGPVEAFF
>NA|TRBV7-6|NA|TRBJ2-1
TGTGCCAGCAGCTTAGACTGGGGTATGGCGTCGTACAATGAGCAGTTCTTC
CASSLDWGMASYNEQFF
>NA|TRBV6-5|NA|TRBJ2-6
TGTGCCAGCAGTTACTCACAGGAGTTCAGCTCTGGGGCCAACGTCCTGACTTTC
CASSYSQEFSSGANVLTF